The 26 T cell receptor beta chains below were found in one sample sequenced in a study of blood T cell repertoires in COVID-19. Profiled with immunoSEQ multiplex PCR; TCRdb holds only in-frame clones, not every one. The sample holds about 39,000 clones, approximately 89% seen once. Sequenced: peripheral blood. The receptors come from a man over 45 with active COVID-19.

This clone appeared once. The chain couples TRBV29-1 to TRBJ1-1, with D possibly TRBD1 on 6 matching bases. The V end lost 7 bases, the J end lost 5 bases, and 17 bases lay between the germline ends. CDR3 length: 13 residues. CDR1 and CDR2 from the germline V gene are SQVTM and ANQGSEA. The CDR3 bases are TGCAGCGCCCCGGGGGCGGGGGAGACTGAAGCTTTCTTT. Translation: CSAPGAGETEAFF. Filled out from reference TRBV29-1 and TRBJ1-1, the complete variable domain reads SAVISQKPSRDICQRGTSLTIQCQVDSQVTMMFWYRQQPGQSLTLIATANQGSEATYESGFVIDKFPISRPNLTFSTLTVSNMSPEDSSIYLCSAPGAGETEAFFGQGTRLTVV.

V and J are TRBV7-8 and TRBJ1-1; 8 nucleotides line up with TRBD1. The CDR3 has 18 residues. CDR1 is SGHVS, CDR2 FQNEAQ, per germline. J lost 4 bases, V lost 5 bases, and 18 bases had no gene match. The CDR3 DNA reads TGTGCCAGCAGCCTTTCCTGGGCCAGACAGGGGCGAAGCACTGAAGCTTTCTTT. It translates to CASSLSWARQGRSTEAFF.

V usage is TRBV3-1 (or the pseudogene TRBV3-2) and J usage is TRBJ1-1, with 7 bases fitting TRBD1. V shed 6 bases and J 5 bases; nucleotides not matched to a gene: 12. CDR1 is LGHDT, CDR2 YNNKEL, per germline (reference sequence). The CDR3 runs 15 residues. CDR3 in amino acids: CASRRQGNEKTEAFF. The CDR3 DNA follows: TGTGCCAGCAGACGACAGGGAAATGAGAAAACTGAAGCTTTCTTT.

The chain has TRBV9 and TRBJ2-7; TRBD1 agrees at 7 bases. Germline V gives CDR1 SGDLS, CDR2 YYNGEE. The CDR3 runs 14 residues. V lost 2 bases, J lost 5 bases, and 7 bases stayed unmatched. The CDR3: CASSVRDSPNEQYF. Written as DNA, the CDR3 is TGTGCCAGCAGCGTCCGGGACAGTCCGAACGAGCAGTACTTC.

V usage is TRBV7-3 and J usage is TRBJ2-1; weak D call: TRBD2 (6 bases). Per the germline V gene, CDR1 is SGHTA and CDR2 is FQGTGA. The CDR3 loop spans 17 amino acids. Trimming left V 2 bases short and J 1 base short, with 15 bases between. The CDR3 coding sequence is TGTGCCAGCAGCTTATGGGTGGGGAGGAGATCCTACAATGAGCAGTTCTTC. Translated: CASSLWVGRRSYNEQFF. The full variable domain, with the rest looked up from reference TRBV7-3 and TRBJ2-1, is GAGVSQTPSNKVTEKGKYVELRCDPISGHTALYWYRQSLGQGPEFLIYFQGTGAADDSGLPNDRFFAVRPEGSVSTLKIQRTERGDSAVYLCASSLWVGRRSYNEQFFGPGTRLTVL.

The chain is built from TRBV6-5 and TRBJ1-1; D is ambiguous. Between the trimmed V and J ends, which lost 7 bases and 0 bases, there was a span of 3 bases. Germline-derived CDR1 and CDR2 are MNHEY and SVGAGI. This CDR3 spans 11 amino acids. CDR3 in DNA: TGTGCCAGCACCATGAACACTGAAGCTTTCTTT. Its translation: CASTMNTEAFF.

The chain combines TRBV20-1 with TRBJ1-1; 7 bases line up with TRBD1. This CDR3 contains 11 residues. Trimming at V came to 3 bases and at J to 7 bases, leaving 2 bases not matched to a gene. Germline V lookup: CDR1 DFQATT, CDR2 SNEGSKA (reference sequence). The CDR3, as DNA: TGCAGTGCTAGTTCAGGGGGTGAAGCTTTCTTT. It yields the protein CSASSGGEAFF.

CDR3 protein: CASSPRGATSTDTQYF. CDR3 nucleotide sequence: TGTGCCAGCTCACCACGCGGGGCGACTAGCACAGATACGCAGTATTTT. The genes are TRBV18 and TRBJ2-3, with D possibly matching TRBD2 (6 bases). V gave up 1 base and J gave up 0 bases, with 11 bases separating them. The CDR3 extends over 16 amino acids. Per the germline V gene, CDR1 is KGHSH and CDR2 is LQKENI.

This clone was seen just once. The chain combines TRBV18 with TRBJ2-7; perhaps TRBD1 as D (6 bases). The CDR3 length is 16 residues. Trimming removed 1 base from V and 6 bases from J, with 19 bases in between. The germline CDR1 and CDR2 sequences are KGHSH and LQKENI. CDR3 DNA: TGTGCCAGCTCACCACTGGTCAGGGGCGCAGAATTCGAGCAGTACTTC. It is translated as CASSPLVRGAEFEQYF.

The V and J genes are TRBV6-6 and TRBJ1-1; 7 bases match TRBD1. The CDR3 runs 15 residues. CDR1 is MNHNY, CDR2 SVGAGI, per germline (reference sequence). Trimming removed 5 bases from V and 8 bases from J; junction bases left unmatched: 14. The CDR3 coding sequence is TGTGCCAGCAGTCCGGGACAGTTGCGTTACCTGGAAGCTTTCTTT. Amino acids: CASSPGQLRYLEAFF.

The rearrangement uses TRBV4-1 and TRBJ2-3; D remains unclear. V lost 0 bases to trimming and J lost 5 bases, with 9 bases between them. In germline, CDR1 is MGHRA, CDR2 YSYEKL. The CDR3 has 14 residues. CDR3 in DNA: TGCGCCAGCAGCCAAGAGGTGAGAGAAGATACGCAGTATTTT. This translates into CASSQEVREDTQYF.

The chain uses TRBV12-5 and TRBJ2-2; maybe TRBD1 (6 bases). Trimming took off 7 bases at V and 6 bases at J, with 18 bases between the two ends. Per germline, CDR1 LGHNT and CDR2 FRNRAP. This CDR3 spans 15 amino acids. The CDR3 spells CASATPGGSPGELFF. Here the CDR3 DNA reads TGTGCTAGTGCCACCCCTGGGGGCTCTCCCGGGGAGCTGTTTTTT.

The genes are TRBV19 and TRBJ1-1; tentative D call: TRBD1 (6 bases). Trimming stripped 5 bases from V and 5 bases from J, with 15 bases between. The CDR3 extends over 14 amino acids. Per germline, CDR1 LNHDA and CDR2 SQIVND (reference sequence). CDR3 residues: CASSQQGLGTEAFF. The CDR3 coding sequence is TGTGCCAGTAGTCAACAGGGTTTAGGAACTGAAGCTTTCTTT.

This chain connects TRBV27 to TRBJ2-2; TRBD1 matches 10 bases. The germline V gene has CDR1 MNHEY and CDR2 SMNVEV (reference sequence). The CDR3 has 15 amino acids. Losses at the gene ends were 4 bases for V and 4 bases for J; bases not matched to a gene: 3. In DNA, the CDR3 is TGTGCCAGCAGTTCCCGACAGGGGGCCACCGGGGAGCTGTTTTTT. It codes for CASSSRQGATGELFF.

The chain recombines TRBV9 with TRBJ1-3; the D gene is possibly TRBD1 (5 bases). The germline V gene has CDR1 SGDLS and CDR2 YYNGEE. Trimming removed 0 bases from V and 4 bases from J, with 11 bases in between. The CDR3 is 15 residues long. Here the CDR3 reads CASSVAEGPGNTIYF. The CDR3 nucleotides read TGTGCCAGCAGCGTAGCGGAGGGACCGGGAAACACCATATATTTT.

The V gene is TRBV30, the J gene TRBJ2-5; a possible D gene is TRBD1 (5 bases). V dropped 2 bases and J dropped 1 base, with 14 bases sitting between them. The CDR3 is 15 residues long. Germline CDR1 reads GTSNPN; CDR2 reads SVGIG (reference sequence). The CDR3 DNA follows: TGTGCCTGGAGTAGCAGAAGGGGCCCCCAAGAGACCCAGTACTTC. Amino acids: CAWSSRRGPQETQYF.

The chain recombines TRBV5-1 with TRBJ2-1, with 8 bases aligning to TRBD2. Germline CDR1 reads SGHRS; CDR2 reads YFSETQ. Losses at the gene ends were 2 bases for V and 9 bases for J; bases not matched to a gene: 10. The CDR3 extends over 15 amino acids. The CDR3 DNA sequence: TGCGCCAGCAGCTTAATAGCGGGAAAGGAGCGTGAGCAGTTCTTC. Residues: CASSLIAGKEREQFF.

This rearrangement joins TRBV6-4 to TRBJ1-3; no clear D. Trimming removed 5 bases from V and 2 bases from J, with 13 bases in between. Germline CDR1 reads MRHNA; CDR2 reads SNTAGT. CDR3 size: 15 residues. CDR3 sequence reads: CASSKSAQAGNTIYF. In nucleotides, the CDR3 is TGTGCCAGCAGTAAGAGCGCACAAGCTGGAAACACCATATATTTT.

The chain joins TRBV6-2 or TRBV6-3 to TRBJ2-1; 8 nucleotides line up with TRBD2. There are 11 residues in the CDR3. With 8 bases clipped from V and 12 bases from J, the junction kept 6 bases outside the gene matches. Germline CDR1 and CDR2: MNHEY and SVGEGT. The CDR3 sequence: CASGRGGRQFF. In DNA form, the CDR3 reads TGTGCCAGCGGCCGGGGGGGGCGGCAGTTCTTC.

The chain combines TRBV7-2 with TRBJ1-5, with 7 nucleotides matching TRBD1. CDR3 size: 15 residues. Germline CDR1 and CDR2: SGHTA and FQGNSA. With V trimmed by 2 bases and J by 3 bases, 4 bases remained unmatched. The CDR3 DNA is TGTGCCAGCAGCTTATGGGGACAGAACAATCAGCCCCAGCATTTT. Protein: CASSLWGQNNQPQHF.

The CDR3 DNA sequence: TGCGCCAGCAGCTCTCAAACCGGGACAGGGAATGAAAAACTGTTTTTT. This codes for CASSSQTGTGNEKLFF. V usage is TRBV5-1 and J usage is TRBJ1-4, with TRBD1 identical over 9 bases. CDR1 and CDR2 from the germline V gene are SGHRS and YFSETQ. This CDR3 has 16 residues. Trimming at V came to 3 bases and at J to 5 bases, leaving 8 bases not matched to a gene.

This chain connects TRBV2 to TRBJ1-3; no reliable D call. Trimming left V 4 bases short and J 2 bases short, with 12 bases between. Per the germline V gene, CDR1 is SNHLY and CDR2 is FYNNEI. This CDR3 region has 15 residues. The CDR3 sequence: CASSGAGGPGNTIYF. The CDR3 coding sequence is TGTGCCAGCAGTGGGGCGGGCGGACCTGGAAACACCATATATTTT.

About this clone: Other DNA sequences in the sample encode the same CDR3. The gene calls are TRBV18 and TRBJ1-2; no reliable D call. Germline CDR1 and CDR2: KGHSH and LQKENI. Trimming cost V 2 bases and J 2 bases, with 9 bases left between them. The CDR3 extends over 14 amino acids. DNA for the CDR3: TGTGCCAGCTCACCAGGGCTAGCCAACTATGGCTACACCTTC. Encoded protein: CASSPGLANYGYTF.

The chain combines TRBV3-1 (or the pseudogene TRBV3-2) with TRBJ1-1, with 8 bases that match TRBD1. The CDR3 consists of 18 residues. The junction had 14 bases not matched to a gene; V was cut back by 0 bases and J by 5 bases. The V gene's germline CDR1 is LGHDT and CDR2 YNNKEL (reference sequence). CDR3 coding DNA: TGTGCCAGCAGCCAAGATGAGGGGCGACAGGGGCCGGGAACTGAAGCTTTCTTT. This sequence encodes CASSQDEGRQGPGTEAFF.

V usage is TRBV5-6 and J usage is TRBJ2-3; 9 bases line up with TRBD2. After removal of 2 bases from V and 1 base from J, the junction contained 11 bases not matched to a gene. Germline CDR1 reads SGHDT; CDR2 reads YYEEEE. The CDR3 totals 18 residues. CDR3 DNA: TGTGCCAGCAGCTTTTTAGCGGGAGACGTGAGGGGCACAGATACGCAGTATTTT. This encodes CASSFLAGDVRGTDTQYF.

In this sample, this clone turned up once. This chain joins TRBV6-6 and TRBJ1-5; D possibly corresponds to TRBD1 (6 bases). The CDR3 totals 14 residues. CDR1 is MNHNY and CDR2 is SVGAGI in the germline V gene (reference sequence). Trimming removed 7 bases from V and 3 bases from J, with 13 bases in between. This chain's CDR3 is CASILQGSNQPQHF. The CDR3, as DNA: TGTGCCAGCATTCTACAGGGATCCAATCAGCCCCAGCATTTT.